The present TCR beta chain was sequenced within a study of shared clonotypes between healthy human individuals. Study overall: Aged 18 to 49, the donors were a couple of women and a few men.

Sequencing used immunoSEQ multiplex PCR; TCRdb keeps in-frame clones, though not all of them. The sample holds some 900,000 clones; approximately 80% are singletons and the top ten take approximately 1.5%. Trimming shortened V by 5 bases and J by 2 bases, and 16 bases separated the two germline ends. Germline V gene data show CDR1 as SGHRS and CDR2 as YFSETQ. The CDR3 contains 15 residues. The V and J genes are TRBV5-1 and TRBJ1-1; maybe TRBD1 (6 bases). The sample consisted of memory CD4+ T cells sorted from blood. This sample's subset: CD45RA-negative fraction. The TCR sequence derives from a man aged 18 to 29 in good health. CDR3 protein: CASRLDSQPNTEAFF. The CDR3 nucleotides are TGCGCCAGCAGGCTGGACAGTCAACCTAACACTGAAGCTTTCTTT. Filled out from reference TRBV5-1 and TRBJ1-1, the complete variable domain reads KAGVTQTPRYLIKTRGQQVTLSCSPISGHRSVSWYQQTPGQGLQFLFEYFSETQRNKGNFPGRFSGRQFSNSRSEMNVSTLELGDSALYLCASRLDSQPNTEAFFGQGTRLTVV.